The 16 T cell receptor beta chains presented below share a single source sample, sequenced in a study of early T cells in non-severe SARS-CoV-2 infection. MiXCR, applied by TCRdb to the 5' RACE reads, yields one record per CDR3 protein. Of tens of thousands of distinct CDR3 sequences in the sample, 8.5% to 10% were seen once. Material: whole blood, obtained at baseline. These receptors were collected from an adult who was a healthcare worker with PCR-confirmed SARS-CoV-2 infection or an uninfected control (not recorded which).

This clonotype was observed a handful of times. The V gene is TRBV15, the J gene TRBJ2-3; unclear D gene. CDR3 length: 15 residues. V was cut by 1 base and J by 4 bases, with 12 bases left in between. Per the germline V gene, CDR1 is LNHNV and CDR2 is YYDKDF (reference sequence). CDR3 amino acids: CATSRVEVLADTQYF. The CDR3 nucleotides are TGTGCCACCAGCAGAGTTGAGGTGTTAGCAGATACGCAGTATTTT. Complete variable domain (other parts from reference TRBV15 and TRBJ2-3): DAMVIQNPRYQVTQFGKPVTLSCSQTLNHNVMYWYQQKSSQAPKLLFHYYDKDFNNEADTPDNFQSRRPNTSFCFLDIRSPGLGDTAMYLCATSRVEVLADTQYFGPGTRLTVL.

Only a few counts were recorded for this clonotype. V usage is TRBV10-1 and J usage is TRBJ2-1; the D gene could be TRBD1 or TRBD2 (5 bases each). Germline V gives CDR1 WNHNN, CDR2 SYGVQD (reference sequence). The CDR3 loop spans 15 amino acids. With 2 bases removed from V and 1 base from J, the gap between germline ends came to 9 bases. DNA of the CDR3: TGCGCCAGCAGTGAGAGGGACGAGTCCTACAATGAGCAGTTCTTC. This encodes CASSERDESYNEQFF.

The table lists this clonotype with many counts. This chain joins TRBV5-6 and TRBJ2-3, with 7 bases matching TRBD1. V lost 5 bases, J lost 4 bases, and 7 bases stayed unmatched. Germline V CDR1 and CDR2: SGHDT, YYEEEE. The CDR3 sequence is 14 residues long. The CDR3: CASRLRQGSDTQYF. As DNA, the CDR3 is TGTGCCAGCAGGCTCCGACAGGGATCAGATACGCAGTATTTT. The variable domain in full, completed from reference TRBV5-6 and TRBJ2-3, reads DAGVTQSPTHLIKTRGQQVTLRCSPKSGHDTVSWYQQALGQGPQFIFQYYEEEERQRGNFPDRFSGHQFPNYSSELNVNALLLGDSALYLCASRLRQGSDTQYFGPGTRLTVL.

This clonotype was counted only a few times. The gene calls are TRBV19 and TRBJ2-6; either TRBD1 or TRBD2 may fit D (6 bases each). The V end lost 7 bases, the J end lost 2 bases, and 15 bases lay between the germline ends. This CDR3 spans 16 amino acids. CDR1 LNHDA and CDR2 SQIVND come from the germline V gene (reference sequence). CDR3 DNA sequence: TGTGCCAGTAAAGGAGGGGGAAAGGCTGGGGCCAACGTCCTGACTTTC. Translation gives CASKGGGKAGANVLTF.

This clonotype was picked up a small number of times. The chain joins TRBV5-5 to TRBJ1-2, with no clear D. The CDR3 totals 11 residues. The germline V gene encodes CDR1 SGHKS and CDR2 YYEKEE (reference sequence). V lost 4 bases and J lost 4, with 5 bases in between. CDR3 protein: CASSESYGYTF. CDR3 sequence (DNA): TGTGCCAGCAGCGAAAGCTATGGCTACACCTTC.

The CDR3 protein is CASSETWTSGSTDTQYF. Here the CDR3 DNA reads TGTGCCAGCAGTGAAACCTGGACTAGCGGAAGCACAGATACGCAGTATTTT. The chain uses TRBV6-1 and TRBJ2-3; TRBD2 agrees at 10 bases. Trimming cost V 2 bases and J 0 bases; bases outside gene matches: 5. CDR1 MNHNS and CDR2 SASEGT come from the germline V gene. This CDR3 region has 17 residues.

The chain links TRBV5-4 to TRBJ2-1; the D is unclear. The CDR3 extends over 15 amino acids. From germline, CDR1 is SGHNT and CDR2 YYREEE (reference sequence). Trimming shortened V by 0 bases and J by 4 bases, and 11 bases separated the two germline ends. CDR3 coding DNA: TGTGCCAGCAGCTTGGGAGGCTCCCGATACAATGAGCAGTTCTTC. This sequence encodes CASSLGGSRYNEQFF.

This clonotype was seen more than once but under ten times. The DNA of the CDR3 is TGTGCCAGCAGCTCGACAAAAAGCACAGATACGCAGTATTTT. Its protein product is CASSSTKSTDTQYF. The chain recombines TRBV7-9 with TRBJ2-3; D ambiguous. Germline CDR1 SEHNR, CDR2 FQNEAQ (reference sequence). V was pared by 4 bases and J by 0 bases, with 8 bases between. This CDR3 spans 14 amino acids.

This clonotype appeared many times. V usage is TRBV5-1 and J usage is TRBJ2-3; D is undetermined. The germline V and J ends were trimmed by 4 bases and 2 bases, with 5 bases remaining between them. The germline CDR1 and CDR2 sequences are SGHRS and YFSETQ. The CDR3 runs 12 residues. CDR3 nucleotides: TGCGCCAGCAGCCAGACCACAGATACGCAGTATTTT. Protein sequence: CASSQTTDTQYF.

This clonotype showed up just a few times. The CDR3 DNA is TGTGCCAGCAGCTTGAGCGGTGCCGATGAGCAGTTCTTC. Residues: CASSLSGADEQFF. The chain links TRBV5-4 to TRBJ2-1; tentative D call: TRBD2 (5 bases). The V end was cut by 1 base, the J end by 8 bases, with 10 bases between. Germline V gene sequence: CDR1 SGHNT, CDR2 YYREEE (reference sequence). This CDR3 spans 13 amino acids.

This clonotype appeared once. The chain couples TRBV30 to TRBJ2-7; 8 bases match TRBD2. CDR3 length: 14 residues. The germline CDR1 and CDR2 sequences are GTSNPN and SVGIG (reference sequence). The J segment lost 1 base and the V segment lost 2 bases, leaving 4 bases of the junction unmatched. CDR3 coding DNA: TGTGCCTGGAGTACGGGAGGGTATTCCTACGAGCAGTACTTC. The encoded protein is CAWSTGGYSYEQYF.

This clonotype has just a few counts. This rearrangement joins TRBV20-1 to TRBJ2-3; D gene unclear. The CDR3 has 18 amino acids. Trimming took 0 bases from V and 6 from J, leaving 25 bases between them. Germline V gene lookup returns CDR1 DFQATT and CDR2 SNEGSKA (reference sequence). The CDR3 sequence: CSARDQVGSVQFGDTQYF. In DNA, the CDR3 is TGCAGTGCTAGAGATCAGGTGGGATCTGTTCAATTCGGGGATACGCAGTATTTT.

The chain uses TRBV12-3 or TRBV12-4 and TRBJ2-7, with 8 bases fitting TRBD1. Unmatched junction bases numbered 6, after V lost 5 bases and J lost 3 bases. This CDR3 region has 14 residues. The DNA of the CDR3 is TGTGCCAGCAGTGAACACAGGGGGGTCTACGAGCAGTACTTC. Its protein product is CASSEHRGVYEQYF.

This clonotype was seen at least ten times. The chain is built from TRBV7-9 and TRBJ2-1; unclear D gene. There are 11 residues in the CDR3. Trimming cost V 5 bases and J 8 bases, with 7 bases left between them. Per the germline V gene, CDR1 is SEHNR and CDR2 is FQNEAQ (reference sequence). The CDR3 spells CASSGRDEQFF. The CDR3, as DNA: TGTGCCAGCAGCGGCCGGGATGAGCAGTTCTTC. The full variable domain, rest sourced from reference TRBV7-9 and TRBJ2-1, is DTGVSQNPRHKITKRGQNVTFRCDPISEHNRLYWYRQTLGQGPEFLTYFQNEAQLEKSRLLSDRFSAERPKGSFSTLEIQRTEQGDSAMYLCASSGRDEQFFGPGTRLTVL.

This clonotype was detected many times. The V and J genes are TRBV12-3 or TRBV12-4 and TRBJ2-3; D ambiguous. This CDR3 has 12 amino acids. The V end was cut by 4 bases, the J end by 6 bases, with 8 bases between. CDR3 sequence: CASSSFGDTQYF. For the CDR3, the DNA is TGTGCCAGCAGTTCCTTTGGGGATACGCAGTATTTT.

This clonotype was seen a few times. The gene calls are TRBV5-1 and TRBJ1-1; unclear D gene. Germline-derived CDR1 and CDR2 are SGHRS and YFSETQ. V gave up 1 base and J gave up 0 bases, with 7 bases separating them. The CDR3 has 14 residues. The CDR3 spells CASSLQAMNTEAFF. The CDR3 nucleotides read TGCGCCAGCAGCTTGCAGGCGATGAACACTGAAGCTTTCTTT.